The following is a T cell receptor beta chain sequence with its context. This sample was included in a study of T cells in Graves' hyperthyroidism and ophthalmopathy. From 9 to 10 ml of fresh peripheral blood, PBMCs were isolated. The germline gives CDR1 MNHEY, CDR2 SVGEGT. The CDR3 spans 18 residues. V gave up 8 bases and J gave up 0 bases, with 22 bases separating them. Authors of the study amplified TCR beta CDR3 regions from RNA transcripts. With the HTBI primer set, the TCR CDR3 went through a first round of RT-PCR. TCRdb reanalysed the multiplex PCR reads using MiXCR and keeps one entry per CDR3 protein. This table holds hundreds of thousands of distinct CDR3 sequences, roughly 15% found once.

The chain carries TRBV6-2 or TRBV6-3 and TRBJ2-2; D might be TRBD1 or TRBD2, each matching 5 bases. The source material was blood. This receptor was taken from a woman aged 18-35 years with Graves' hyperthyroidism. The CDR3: CASSPTRGFFANTGELFF. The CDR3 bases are TGTGCCAGCTCACCAACGAGGGGATTTTTCGCGAACACCGGGGAGCTGTTTTTT.